A single sample is the source of the 10 T cell receptor beta chains below, sequenced in a study of blood T cells in healthy people across ages. For the second PCR, which ran for about 6 to 11 cycles, a sample-barcoded 5' primer and a J-beta primer mix were used. A single record per CDR3 protein comes from TCRdb applying MiXCR to the 5' RACE reads. Among fewer than 650,000 distinct CDR3 sequences listed, about 25% were seen once. The sample was also reused in another study, on T cells of mothers and their children.

Material: blood. The receptors were sampled from a boy aged 2 to 10 in good health.

The V gene is TRBV5-1, the J gene TRBJ2-3; D gene ambiguous. Germline assignment: CDR1 SGHRS and CDR2 YFSETQ. Trimming removed 0 bases from V and 0 bases from J, with 11 bases in between. This CDR3 has 16 amino acids. The CDR3, as DNA: TGCGCCAGCAGCTTGGCCGGGCGAGGTAGCACAGATACGCAGTATTTT. Translated: CASSLAGRGSTDTQYF. Filled out from reference TRBV5-1 and TRBJ2-3, the complete variable domain reads KAGVTQTPRYLIKTRGQQVTLSCSPISGHRSVSWYQQTPGQGLQFLFEYFSETQRNKGNFPGRFSGRQFSNSRSEMNVSTLELGDSALYLCASSLAGRGSTDTQYFGPGTRLTVL.

This clonotype occurred a few times. In nucleotides, the CDR3 is TGTGCCAGCAGCTCGGGACAGGGGTATAAGAATTCACCCCTCCACTTT. It translates to CASSSGQGYKNSPLHF. This chain connects TRBV7-9 to TRBJ1-6, with 10 positions matching TRBD1. The CDR3 consists of 16 residues. Germline CDR1 SEHNR, CDR2 FQNEAQ (reference sequence). Unmatched junction bases numbered 7, after V lost 4 bases and J lost 7 bases.

This clonotype turned up a few times. The chain has TRBV11-2 and TRBJ2-7; TRBD1 or TRBD2 may be the D gene (5 bases each). CDR1 and CDR2 from the germline V gene are SGHAT and FQNNGV. The CDR3 is made up of 15 amino acids. V lost 5 bases, J lost 0 bases, and 14 bases lay in between. The CDR3 here is CASSIRDGPSYEQYF. Here the CDR3 DNA reads TGTGCCAGCAGCATCCGGGACGGACCCTCCTACGAGCAGTACTTC.

The V gene is TRBV7-9, the J gene TRBJ1-2; perhaps TRBD1 as D (5 bases). CDR3 length: 12 residues. Trimming pared 3 bases from V and 8 bases from J, leaving 10 bases between. In germline, CDR1 is SEHNR, CDR2 FQNEAQ (reference sequence). The CDR3 sequence: CASSFAGNGYTF. CDR3 in DNA: TGTGCCAGCAGCTTTGCAGGGAACGGCTACACCTTC.

This clonotype has only a few counts. One end of the junction is discordant with germline, which a read error may explain. The rearrangement links TRBV3-1 to TRBJ1-4; D might be TRBD1 (6 bases). The germline V gene encodes CDR1 LGHDT and CDR2 YNNKEL (reference sequence). The CDR3 has 16 residues. The CDR3 DNA is TGTGCCAGCAGTCCGGGCAAGCGGGACATAGATGAAAAACCGTTTTTT. Translating gives CASSPGKRDIDEKPFF.

This clonotype was counted a few times. The V and J genes are TRBV7-9 and TRBJ2-2; D unclear. Trimming pared 1 base from V and 4 bases from J, leaving 10 bases between. The CDR3 has 15 residues. The germline V gene has CDR1 SEHNR and CDR2 FQNEAQ (reference sequence). The CDR3 reads CASSLVTASTGELFF. As DNA, the CDR3 is TGTGCCAGCAGCTTAGTCACAGCGAGCACCGGGGAGCTGTTTTTT.

The chain recombines TRBV7-2 with TRBJ2-2; D unresolved. The V end lost 5 bases, the J end lost 7 bases, and 8 bases lay between the germline ends. In germline, CDR1 is SGHTA, CDR2 FQGNSA. This CDR3 spans 12 amino acids. As DNA, the CDR3 is TGTGCCAGCAGCCGTGTGGGCGGGGAGCTGTTTTTT. Translated: CASSRVGGELFF. The complete variable domain, with remaining parts taken from reference TRBV7-2 and TRBJ2-2, reads GAGVSQSPSNKVTEKGKDVELRCDPISGHTALYWYRQSLGQGLEFLIYFQGNSAPDKSGLPSDRFSAERTGGSVSTLTIQRTQQEDSAVYLCASSRVGGELFFGEGSRLTVL.

The CDR3, as DNA: TGTGCCAGCAGCCTACAGGGGTCAGATGGCTACACCTTC. Protein product: CASSLQGSDGYTF. The chain has TRBV7-9 and TRBJ1-2; the match to TRBD1 covers 7 bases. This CDR3 spans 13 amino acids. Trimming at V came to 5 bases and at J to 6 bases, leaving 6 bases not matched to a gene. The germline CDR1 and CDR2 sequences are SEHNR and FQNEAQ (reference sequence).

There are a few counts of this clonotype. V is TRBV6-6 and J is TRBJ2-5; D gene uncertain. TRBJ2-7 explains the end of the DNA better; the J call may be wrong. The CDR3 runs to 13 residues. The V gene's germline CDR1 is MNHNY and CDR2 SVGAGI (reference sequence). Here the CDR3 reads CASSYRVLDEQYF. The CDR3 nucleotides are TGTGCCAGCAGTTACCGGGTTCTCGACGAGCAGTACTTC.

Written as DNA, the CDR3 is TGTGCCAGCAGTGAATACAACAGGGGCACTGAAGCTTTCTTT. Protein product: CASSEYNRGTEAFF. This chain connects TRBV25-1 to TRBJ1-1; 7 bases agree with TRBD1. The germline gives CDR1 MGHDK, CDR2 SYGVNS. The CDR3 runs to 14 residues. V lost 0 bases and J lost 4; bases outside the gene matches: 2.